The next 29 T cell receptor beta chains were all read from a single sample in a study of CD8 T cells in ankylosing spondylitis. TCRdb itself ran the 5' RACE reads through MiXCR, one entry per CDR3 protein. The table lists 150,000 to 200,000 distinct CDR3 sequences, around a third of them singletons, with 6% in the top ten. Sequencing was carried out using synovial fluid, either unsorted or a sorted T cell fraction (not recorded which). The source of these receptors is a male donor with ankylosing spondylitis.

This clonotype was detected a few times. At one end the junction does not follow the germline gene, possibly because of a read error. The V call is TRBV2, the J call TRBJ1-6, with 8 positions matching TRBD1. From germline, CDR1 is SNHLY and CDR2 FYNNEI. The CDR3 consists of 16 residues. For the CDR3, the DNA is TGTGCCAGCAGGGAAGCCGGACAGGGTGTTGGTTCACCCCTCCACTTT. Translated: CASREAGQGVGSPLHF.

The chain recombines TRBV7-6 with TRBJ2-1; 7 bases line up with TRBD1. The CDR3 is 16 amino acids. The V segment lost 1 base and the J segment 2 bases; nucleotides outside the gene matches: 5. Germline CDR1 SGHVS, CDR2 FNYEAQ. This CDR3 is CASSLVGQYPYNEQFF. The CDR3 bases are TGTGCCAGCAGCTTAGTGGGACAGTATCCCTACAATGAGCAGTTCTTC.

This clonotype was observed a few times. V and J are TRBV10-3 and TRBJ1-6; D ambiguous. The length of the CDR3 is 14 residues. With 3 bases removed from V and 7 bases from J, the gap between germline ends came to 10 bases. CDR1 is ENHRY, CDR2 SYGVKD, per germline. The chain's CDR3 is CAISEGLSNSPLHF. The DNA of the CDR3 is TGTGCCATCAGTGAAGGCTTGTCCAATTCACCCCTCCACTTT.

The chain recombines TRBV28 with TRBJ2-5; possibly TRBD1 for D (6 bases). CDR1 is MDHEN, CDR2 SYDVKM, per germline. With 7 bases removed from V and 7 bases from J, the gap between germline ends came to 13 bases. The CDR3 is 12 amino acids. The CDR3 region is CASNQGPRTQYF. The CDR3 bases are TGTGCCAGCAACCAGGGGCCCAGGACCCAGTACTTC.

In its sample, this clonotype was seen many times. The chain combines TRBV20-1 with TRBJ2-5; no definite D call. The CDR3 is 12 residues long. Germline CDR1 and CDR2: DFQATT and SNEGSKA (reference sequence). Trimming took off 0 bases at V and 4 bases at J, with 6 bases between the two ends. This CDR3 is CSARDRRETQYF. The CDR3 DNA reads as TGCAGTGCTAGAGATAGACGAGAGACCCAGTACTTC.

This clonotype was counted at least ten times. The rearrangement joins TRBV20-1 to TRBJ2-5, with 8 bases that match TRBD2. The ends lost 4 bases at V and 4 bases at J; junction bases unmatched: 5. The length of the CDR3 is 13 residues. Germline loops: CDR1 DFQATT, CDR2 SNEGSKA (reference sequence). The CDR3 DNA sequence: TGCAGTGCTATCGGGACTAGTGGAGAGACCCAGTACTTC. Translation: CSAIGTSGETQYF.

The chain couples TRBV16 to TRBJ1-2, with D unclear. Germline V lookup: CDR1 KGHSY, CDR2 FQNENV. This CDR3 is 14 amino acids long. Trimming stripped 0 bases from V and 0 bases from J, with 5 bases between. Written as DNA, the CDR3 is TGTGCCAGCAGCCAATCGCGGCCTAACTATGGCTACACCTTC. Translated, it gives CASSQSRPNYGYTF.

CDR3 DNA: TGCGCCAGCAGCCCCCAAGTACTCTACGAGCAGTACTTC. It translates to CASSPQVLYEQYF. This sequence joins TRBV4-3 and TRBJ2-7; D ambiguous. Germline V gene sequence: CDR1 LGHNA, CDR2 YSLEER. Trimming cost V 4 bases and J 3 bases, with 10 bases left between them. The CDR3 consists of 13 residues.

In this sample, this clonotype turned up a few times. This rearrangement joins TRBV15 to TRBJ2-1; maybe TRBD2 (5 bases). This CDR3 region has 14 residues. Deletions cut 1 base from V and 9 bases from J, with 13 bases between. Germline V gives CDR1 LNHNV, CDR2 YYDKDF (reference sequence). CDR3 nucleotide sequence: TGTGCCACCAGCAGAGGAGGGAGCAGCGGTGAGCAGTTCTTC. Protein: CATSRGGSSGEQFF. Variable domain in full (rest from reference TRBV15 and TRBJ2-1): DAMVIQNPRYQVTQFGKPVTLSCSQTLNHNVMYWYQQKSSQAPKLLFHYYDKDFNNEADTPDNFQSRRPNTSFCFLDIRSPGLGDTAMYLCATSRGGSSGEQFFGPGTRLTVL.

The sample holds many counts of this clonotype. This chain links TRBV2 with TRBJ2-3; 12 positions match TRBD2. This CDR3 contains 16 residues. Germline V CDR1 and CDR2: SNHLY, FYNNEI. V dropped 2 bases and J dropped 6; count of bases not matched to a gene: 6. CDR3 sequence (DNA): TGTGCCAGCAGTGAAAAGACTAGCGGGAGTTTGGATACGCAGTATTTT. It encodes CASSEKTSGSLDTQYF.

This clonotype was counted only a few times. The CDR3 protein is CASSQVGGRVTDTQYF. The DNA of the CDR3 is TGCGCCAGCAGCCAAGTCGGCGGGAGGGTCACAGATACGCAGTATTTT. J is TRBJ2-3 and V is TRBV4-3; 9 nucleotides match TRBD2. The CDR3 loop spans 16 amino acids. The junction had 4 bases not matched to a gene; V was cut back by 1 base and J by 2 bases. Germline loops: CDR1 LGHNA, CDR2 YSLEER.

The V gene is TRBV21-1, the J gene TRBJ1-5; the tabulated D call, TRBD1, remains unverified against the DNA. TRBV21-1 is reported as a pseudogene. The CDR3 loop spans 16 amino acids. In DNA, the CDR3 is TGTGCCAGCAGCAAAGGGGGGGGCCGTAGCAATCAGCCCCAGCATTTT. It encodes CASSKGGGRSNQPQHF.

The sample holds many counts of this clonotype. This chain uses TRBV10-2 with TRBJ2-7; D gene ambiguous. Germline V CDR1 and CDR2: WSHSY, SAAADI. V gave up 5 bases and J gave up 7 bases, with 12 bases separating them. The CDR3 covers 12 residues. The CDR3 DNA reads TGCGCCAGCAGTCTAAGGAGTTCAGAGCAGTACTTC. Its translation: CASSLRSSEQYF.

V and J are TRBV27 and TRBJ2-7; D is perhaps TRBD1 (6 bases). Per germline, CDR1 MNHEY and CDR2 SMNVEV (reference sequence). Trimming left V 6 bases short and J 6 bases short, with 18 bases between. This CDR3 is built from 14 residues. The CDR3 nucleotides read TGTGCCAGCAGCCACTGGGACAACCCAGCCGAGCAGTACTTC. Protein: CASSHWDNPAEQYF.

This clonotype was seen at least ten times. The chain has TRBV7-3 and TRBJ2-3; 10 bases are shared with TRBD2. The CDR3 loop spans 18 amino acids. Germline V gene data show CDR1 as SGHTA and CDR2 as FQGTGA. Unmatched junction bases numbered 8, after V lost 1 base and J lost 1 base. The CDR3 DNA follows: TGTGCCAGCAGCTTAATCGCAACAGCGGGGGGGCGCACAGATACGCAGTATTTT. It is translated as CASSLIATAGGRTDTQYF.

The table lists this clonotype with many counts. The chain has TRBV6-5 and TRBJ1-3; D possibly corresponds to TRBD1 (6 bases). The CDR3 loop spans 13 amino acids. Trimming cost V 6 bases and J 11 bases, with 17 bases left between them. CDR1 is MNHEY and CDR2 is SVGAGI in the germline V gene. CDR3 protein: CASSPSRTDSIYF. Here the CDR3 DNA reads TGTGCCAGCAGCCCAAGCCGGACAGACTCCATATATTTT.

The chain uses TRBV12-3 or TRBV12-4 and TRBJ1-2; a possible D gene is TRBD1 (6 bases). The CDR3 covers 15 residues. The V gene lost 6 bases and the J gene lost 7 bases, with 21 bases spanning the gap. This chain's CDR3 is CASSSSGTGSSGYTF. CDR3 sequence (DNA): TGTGCCAGCAGCTCATCCGGTACAGGGAGCTCTGGCTACACCTTC.

The chain employs TRBV4-2 and TRBJ2-2, with D unclear. V gave up 1 base and J gave up 0 bases, with 9 bases separating them. This CDR3 has 16 amino acids. Germline V gene data show CDR1 as LGHNA and CDR2 as YNFKEQ. The CDR3 sequence: CASSQGQSANTGELFF. The CDR3 DNA reads as TGTGCCAGCAGCCAAGGTCAAAGCGCGAACACCGGGGAGCTGTTTTTT.

The chain uses TRBV7-2 and TRBJ2-1; D unclear. This CDR3 contains 15 residues. Germline V gives CDR1 SGHTA, CDR2 FQGNSA. Deletions cut 0 bases from V and 0 bases from J, with 6 bases between. The CDR3: CASSLAHSSYNEQFF. As DNA, the CDR3 is TGTGCCAGCAGCTTAGCGCACAGCTCCTACAATGAGCAGTTCTTC.

This clonotype has more than one count but fewer than ten. The genes are TRBV7-3 and TRBJ2-1; either TRBD1 or TRBD2 may fit D (5 bases each). The CDR3 totals 16 residues. Trimming took off 1 base at V and 4 bases at J, with 14 bases between the two ends. Germline CDR1 SGHTA, CDR2 FQGTGA. In nucleotides, the CDR3 is TGTGCCAGCAGCTTAAGGGCCAGGGAGATGTACAATGAGCAGTTCTTC. It translates to CASSLRAREMYNEQFF.

The J gene is TRBJ2-7, the V gene TRBV21-1; no DNA check was done on the table's D call, TRBD1. TRBV21-1 is a known pseudogene. CDR3 length: 14 residues. This CDR3 reads CASNQTGGTYEQYF. As DNA, the CDR3 is TGTGCCAGCAACCAAACAGGGGGGACCTACGAGCAGTACTTC.

This clonotype was detected a few times. This chain connects TRBV20-1 to TRBJ1-6, with 9 bases aligning to TRBD1. The CDR3 extends over 13 amino acids. V shed 3 bases and J 10 bases; nucleotides not matched to a gene: 4. Germline assignment: CDR1 DFQATT and CDR2 SNEGSKA (reference sequence). The CDR3 sequence: CSARTGGGSPLHF. DNA for the CDR3: TGCAGTGCTAGGACAGGGGGAGGCTCACCCCTCCACTTT.

The chain uses TRBV6-1 and TRBJ2-3, with D perhaps matching TRBD1 (5 bases). Trimming shortened V by 6 bases and J by 6 bases, and 16 bases separated the two germline ends. The germline V gene encodes CDR1 MNHNS and CDR2 SASEGT. The CDR3 runs 14 residues. The CDR3 DNA reads as TGTGCCAGCAGGAGACTCGACGCAGGGGATACGCAGTATTTT. Protein sequence: CASRRLDAGDTQYF.

The chain uses TRBV10-2 and TRBJ2-7; 10 bases agree with TRBD2. There are 15 residues in the CDR3. Per the germline V gene, CDR1 is WSHSY and CDR2 is SAAADI. With V trimmed by 6 bases and J by 5 bases, 10 bases remained unmatched. The DNA of the CDR3 is TGCGCCAGCAGGACAGCGGGGGGGAGCTTCCACGAGCAGTACTTC. Its protein is CASRTAGGSFHEQYF.

This clonotype was recorded a few times. Here the CDR3 reads CASSGTSRSYNEQFF. The CDR3 nucleotides read TGTGCCAGCAGCGGGACTAGCCGTTCCTACAATGAGCAGTTCTTC. The V call is TRBV9, the J call TRBJ2-1, with 8 bases matching TRBD2. The CDR3 is 15 residues long. CDR1 is SGDLS and CDR2 is YYNGEE in the germline V gene. Trimming took 3 bases from V and 1 from J; bases not matched to a gene: 3.

This clonotype was detected many times. The chain has TRBV3-1 and TRBJ1-4; 7 nucleotides agree with TRBD1. V was clipped by 4 bases and J by 5 bases; unmatched bases: 10. The CDR3 runs 16 residues. Per germline, CDR1 LGHDT and CDR2 YNNKEL (reference sequence). The CDR3 DNA reads TGTGCCAGCAGCCTCCGACCGGGACAGACAAATGAAAAACTGTTTTTT. Amino acids: CASSLRPGQTNEKLFF. The whole variable domain, remainder taken from reference TRBV3-1 and TRBJ1-4, is DTAVSQTPKYLVTQMGNDKSIKCEQNLGHDTMYWYKQDSKKFLKIMFSYNNKELIINETVPNRFSPKSPDKAHLNLHINSLELGDSAVYFCASSLRPGQTNEKLFFGSGTQLSVL.

This chain uses TRBV6-5 with TRBJ2-7, with a tentative D call TRBD2 (5 bases). This CDR3 contains 16 residues. Trimming stripped 0 bases from V and 2 bases from J, with 14 bases between. Germline CDR1 is MNHEY and CDR2 is SVGAGI. The CDR3 coding sequence is TGTGCCAGCAGTTACTCGCCCGAGGGAATTACCTACGAGCAGTACTTC. Protein product: CASSYSPEGITYEQYF.

This clonotype was observed a handful of times. V gene TRBV7-3 combines with J gene TRBJ1-2; TRBD1 aligns across 9 bases. The CDR3 is 16 amino acids. V shed 1 base, J shed 7 bases, and the junction held 10 bases outside the gene matches. The V gene's germline CDR1 is SGHTA and CDR2 FQGTGA. The CDR3 region has the DNA TGTGCCAGCAGCTTAAATCCGGGACAGGGCGTTCGTGGCTACACCTTC. This encodes CASSLNPGQGVRGYTF. Full variable domain (remainder filled in from reference TRBV7-3 and TRBJ1-2): GAGVSQTPSNKVTEKGKYVELRCDPISGHTALYWYRQSLGQGPEFLIYFQGTGAADDSGLPNDRFFAVRPEGSVSTLKIQRTERGDSAVYLCASSLNPGQGVRGYTFGSGTRLTVV.

This clonotype was counted between two and nine times. This sequence joins TRBV29-1 and TRBJ2-7, with D maybe TRBD2 (6 bases). CDR1 and CDR2 (germline): SQVTM, ANQGSEA. The CDR3 loop spans 14 amino acids. The germline V and J ends were trimmed by 6 bases and 1 base, with 16 bases remaining between them. In nucleotides, the CDR3 is TGCAGCGTCCTCCGGGACTCCCGATCCTACGAGCAGTACTTC. Translating it yields CSVLRDSRSYEQYF.